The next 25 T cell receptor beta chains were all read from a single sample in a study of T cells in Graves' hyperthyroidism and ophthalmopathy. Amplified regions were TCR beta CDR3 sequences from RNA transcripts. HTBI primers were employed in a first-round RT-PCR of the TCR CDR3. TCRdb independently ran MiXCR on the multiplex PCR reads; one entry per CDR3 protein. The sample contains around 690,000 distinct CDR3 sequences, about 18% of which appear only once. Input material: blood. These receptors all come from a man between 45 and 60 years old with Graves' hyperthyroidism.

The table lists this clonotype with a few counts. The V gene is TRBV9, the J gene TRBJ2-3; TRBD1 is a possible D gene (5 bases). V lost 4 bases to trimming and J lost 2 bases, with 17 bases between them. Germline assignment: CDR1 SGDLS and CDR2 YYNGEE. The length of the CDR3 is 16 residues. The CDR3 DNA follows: TGTGCCAGCAGCCCTAGTGGGGCAGACACCACAGATACGCAGTATTTT. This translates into CASSPSGADTTDTQYF. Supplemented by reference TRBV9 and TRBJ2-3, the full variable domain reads DSGVTQTPKHLITATGQRVTLRCSPRSGDLSVYWYQQSLDQGLQFLIQYYNGEERAKGNILERFSAQQFPDLHSELNLSSLELGDSALYFCASSPSGADTTDTQYFGPGTRLTVL.

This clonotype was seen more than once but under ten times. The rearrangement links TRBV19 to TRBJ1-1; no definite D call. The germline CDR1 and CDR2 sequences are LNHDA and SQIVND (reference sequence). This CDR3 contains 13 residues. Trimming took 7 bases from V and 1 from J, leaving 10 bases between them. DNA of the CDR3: TGTGCCAGTATGGGGATGTGGAACACTGAAGCTTTCTTT. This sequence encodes CASMGMWNTEAFF.

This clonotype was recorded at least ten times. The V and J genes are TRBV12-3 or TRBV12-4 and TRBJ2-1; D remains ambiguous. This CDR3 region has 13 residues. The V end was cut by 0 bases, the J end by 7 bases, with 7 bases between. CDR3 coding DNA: TGTGCCAGCAGTTTAGCGGGATGGAATGAGCAGTTCTTC. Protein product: CASSLAGWNEQFF.

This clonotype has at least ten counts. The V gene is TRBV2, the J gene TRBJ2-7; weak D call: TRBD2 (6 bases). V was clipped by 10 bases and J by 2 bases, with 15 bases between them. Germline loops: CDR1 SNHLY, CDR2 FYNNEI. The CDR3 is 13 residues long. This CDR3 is CATSKVAAYEQYF. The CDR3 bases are TGTGCCACCTCGAAGGTAGCGGCCTACGAGCAGTACTTC.

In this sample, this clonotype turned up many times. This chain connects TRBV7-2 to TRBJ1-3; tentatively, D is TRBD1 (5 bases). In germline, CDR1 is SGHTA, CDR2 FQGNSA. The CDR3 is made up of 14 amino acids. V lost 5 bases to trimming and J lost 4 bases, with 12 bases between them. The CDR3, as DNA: TGTGCCAGCAGCCCGTGGACAAACGGAAACACCATATATTTT. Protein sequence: CASSPWTNGNTIYF.

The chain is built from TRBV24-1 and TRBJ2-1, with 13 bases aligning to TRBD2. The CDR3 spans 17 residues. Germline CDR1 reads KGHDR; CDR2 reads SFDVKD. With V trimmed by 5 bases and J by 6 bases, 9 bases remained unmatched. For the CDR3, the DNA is TGTGCCACCAGTGCCTTGGGACTAGCGGGGTCTCTCAATGAGCAGTTCTTC. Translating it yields CATSALGLAGSLNEQFF.

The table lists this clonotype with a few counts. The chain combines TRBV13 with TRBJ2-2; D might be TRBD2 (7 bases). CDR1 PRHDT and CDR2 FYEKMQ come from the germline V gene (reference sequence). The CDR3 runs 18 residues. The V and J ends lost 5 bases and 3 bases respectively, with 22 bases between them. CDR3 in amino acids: CASSLGGGLADYTGELFF. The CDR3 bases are TGTGCCAGCAGCCTGGGGGGGGGCCTAGCGGATTACACCGGGGAGCTGTTTTTT. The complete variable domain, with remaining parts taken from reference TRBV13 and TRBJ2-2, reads AAGVIQSPRHLIKEKRETATLKCYPIPRHDTVYWYQQGPGQDPQFLISFYEKMQSDKGSIPDRFSAQQFSDYHSELNMSSLELGDSALYFCASSLGGGLADYTGELFFGEGSRLTVL.

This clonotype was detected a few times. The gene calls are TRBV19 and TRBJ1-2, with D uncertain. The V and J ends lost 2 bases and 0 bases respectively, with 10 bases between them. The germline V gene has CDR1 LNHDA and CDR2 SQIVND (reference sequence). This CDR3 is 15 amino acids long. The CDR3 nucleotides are TGTGCCAGTAGTATACCGCAGACACCTAACTATGGCTACACCTTC. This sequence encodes CASSIPQTPNYGYTF.

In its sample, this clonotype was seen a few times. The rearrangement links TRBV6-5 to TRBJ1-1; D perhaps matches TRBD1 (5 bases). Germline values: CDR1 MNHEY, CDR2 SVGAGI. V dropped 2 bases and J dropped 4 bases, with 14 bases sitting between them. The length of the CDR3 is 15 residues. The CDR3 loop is CASSYPSGGGTEAFF. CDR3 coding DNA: TGTGCCAGCAGTTACCCCTCGGGCGGGGGCACTGAAGCTTTCTTT.

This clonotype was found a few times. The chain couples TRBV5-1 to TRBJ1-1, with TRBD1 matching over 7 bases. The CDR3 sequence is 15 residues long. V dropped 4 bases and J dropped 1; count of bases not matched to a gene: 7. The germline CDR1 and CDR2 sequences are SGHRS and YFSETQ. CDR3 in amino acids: CASSPAGTENTEAFF. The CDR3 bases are TGCGCCAGCAGCCCAGCCGGGACAGAGAACACTGAAGCTTTCTTT.

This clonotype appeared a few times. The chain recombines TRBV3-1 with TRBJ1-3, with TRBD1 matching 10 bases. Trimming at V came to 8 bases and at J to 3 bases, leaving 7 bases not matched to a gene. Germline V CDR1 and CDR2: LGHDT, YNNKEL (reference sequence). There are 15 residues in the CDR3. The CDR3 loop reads CASGLTGGFGNTIYF. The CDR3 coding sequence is TGTGCCAGCGGTCTGACAGGGGGCTTTGGAAACACCATATATTTT. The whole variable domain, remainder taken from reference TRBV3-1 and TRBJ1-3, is DTAVSQTPKYLVTQMGNDKSIKCEQNLGHDTMYWYKQDSKKFLKIMFSYNNKELIINETVPNRFSPKSPDKAHLNLHINSLELGDSAVYFCASGLTGGFGNTIYFGEGSWLTVV.

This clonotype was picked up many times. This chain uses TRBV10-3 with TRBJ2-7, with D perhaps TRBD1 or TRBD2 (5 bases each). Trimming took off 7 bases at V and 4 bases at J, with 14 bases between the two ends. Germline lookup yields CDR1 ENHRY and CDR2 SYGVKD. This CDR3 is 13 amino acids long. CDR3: CAITRGVEYEQYF. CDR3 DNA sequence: TGTGCCATCACTCGGGGCGTTGAATACGAGCAGTACTTC.

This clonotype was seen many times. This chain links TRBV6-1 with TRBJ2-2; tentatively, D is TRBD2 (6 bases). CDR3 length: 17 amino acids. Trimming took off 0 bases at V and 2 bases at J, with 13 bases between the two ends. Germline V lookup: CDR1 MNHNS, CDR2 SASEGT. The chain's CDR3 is CASSEAGGRINTGELFF. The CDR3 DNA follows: TGTGCCAGCAGTGAAGCCGGGGGTCGGATCAACACCGGGGAGCTGTTTTTT.

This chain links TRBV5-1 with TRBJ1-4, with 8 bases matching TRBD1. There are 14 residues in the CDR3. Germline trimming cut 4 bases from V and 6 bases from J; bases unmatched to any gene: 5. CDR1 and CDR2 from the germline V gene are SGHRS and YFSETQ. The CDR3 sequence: CASSPGQVDEKLFF. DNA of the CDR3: TGCGCCAGCAGCCCGGGACAGGTTGATGAAAAACTGTTTTTT.

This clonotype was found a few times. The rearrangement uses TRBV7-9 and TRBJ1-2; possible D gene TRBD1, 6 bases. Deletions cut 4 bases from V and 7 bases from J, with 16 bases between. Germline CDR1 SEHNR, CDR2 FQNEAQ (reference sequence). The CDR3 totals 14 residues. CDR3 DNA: TGTGCCAGCAGCTCAACAACAGGGTTCGGTGGCTACACCTTC. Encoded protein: CASSSTTGFGGYTF. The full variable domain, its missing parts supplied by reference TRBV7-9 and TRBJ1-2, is DTGVSQNPRHKITKRGQNVTFRCDPISEHNRLYWYRQTLGQGPEFLTYFQNEAQLEKSRLLSDRFSAERPKGSFSTLEIQRTEQGDSAMYLCASSSTTGFGGYTFGSGTRLTVV.

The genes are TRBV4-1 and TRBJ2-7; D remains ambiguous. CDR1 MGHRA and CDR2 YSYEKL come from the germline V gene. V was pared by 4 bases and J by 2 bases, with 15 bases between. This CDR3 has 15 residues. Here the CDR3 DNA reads TGCGCCAGCAGCCCTGGCGGACCTGGGGCCTACGAGCAGTACTTC. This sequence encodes CASSPGGPGAYEQYF.

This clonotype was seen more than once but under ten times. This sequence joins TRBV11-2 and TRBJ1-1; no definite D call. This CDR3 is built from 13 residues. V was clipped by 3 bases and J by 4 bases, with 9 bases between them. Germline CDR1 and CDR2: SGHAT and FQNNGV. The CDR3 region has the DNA TGTGCCAGCAGCTTTGGGGTCTCCACTGAAGCTTTCTTT. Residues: CASSFGVSTEAFF.

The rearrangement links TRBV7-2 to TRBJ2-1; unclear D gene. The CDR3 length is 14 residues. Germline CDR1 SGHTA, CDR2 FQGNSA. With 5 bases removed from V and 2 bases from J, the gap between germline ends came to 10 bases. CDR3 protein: CASSLLSAYNEQFF. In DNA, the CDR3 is TGTGCCAGCAGCCTACTGTCCGCCTACAATGAGCAGTTCTTC.

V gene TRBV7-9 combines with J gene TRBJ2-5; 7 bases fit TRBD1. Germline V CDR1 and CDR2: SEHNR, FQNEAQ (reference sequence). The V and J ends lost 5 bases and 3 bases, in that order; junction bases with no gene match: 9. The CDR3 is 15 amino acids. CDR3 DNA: TGTGCCAGCAGCCGCCGACAGGGTTCCGAAGAGACCCAGTACTTC. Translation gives CASSRRQGSEETQYF.

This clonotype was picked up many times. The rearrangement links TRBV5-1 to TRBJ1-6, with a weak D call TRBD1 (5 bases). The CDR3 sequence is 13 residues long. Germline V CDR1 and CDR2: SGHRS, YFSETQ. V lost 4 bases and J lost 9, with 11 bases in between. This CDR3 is CASSEGEASPLHF. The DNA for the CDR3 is TGCGCCAGCAGCGAAGGGGAGGCTTCACCCCTCCACTTT. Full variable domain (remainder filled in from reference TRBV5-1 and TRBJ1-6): KAGVTQTPRYLIKTRGQQVTLSCSPISGHRSVSWYQQTPGQGLQFLFEYFSETQRNKGNFPGRFSGRQFSNSRSEMNVSTLELGDSALYLCASSEGEASPLHFGNGTRLTVT.

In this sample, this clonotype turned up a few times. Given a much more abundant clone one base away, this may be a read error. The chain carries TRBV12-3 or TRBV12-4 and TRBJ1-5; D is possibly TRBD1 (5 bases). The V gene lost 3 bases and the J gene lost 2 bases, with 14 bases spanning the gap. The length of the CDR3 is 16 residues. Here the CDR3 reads CASSLGGGTRNQPQHF. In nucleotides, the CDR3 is TGTGCCAGCAGTTTGGGCGGAGGGACTCGCAATCAGCCCCAGCATTTT.

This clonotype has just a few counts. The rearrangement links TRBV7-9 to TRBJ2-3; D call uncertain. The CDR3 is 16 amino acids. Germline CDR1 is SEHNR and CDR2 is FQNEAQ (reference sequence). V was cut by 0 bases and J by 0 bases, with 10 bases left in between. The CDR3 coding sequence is TGTGCCAGCAGCTTAGCTAGGACCCTCAGCACAGATACGCAGTATTTT. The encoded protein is CASSLARTLSTDTQYF.

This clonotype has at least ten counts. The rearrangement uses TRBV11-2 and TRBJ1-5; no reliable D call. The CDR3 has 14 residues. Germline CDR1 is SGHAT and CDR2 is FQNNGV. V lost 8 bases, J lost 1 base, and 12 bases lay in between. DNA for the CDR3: TGTGCCAGCCCAAGGGTGCAAAGCAATCAGCCCCAGCATTTT. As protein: CASPRVQSNQPQHF.

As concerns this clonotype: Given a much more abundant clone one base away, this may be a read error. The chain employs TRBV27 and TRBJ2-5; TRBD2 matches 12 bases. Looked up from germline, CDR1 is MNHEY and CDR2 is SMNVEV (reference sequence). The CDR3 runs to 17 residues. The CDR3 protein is CGSSPLGLAGIQETQYF. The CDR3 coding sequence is TGTGGCAGCAGTCCCTTGGGACTAGCGGGTATCCAAGAGACCCAGTACTTC.

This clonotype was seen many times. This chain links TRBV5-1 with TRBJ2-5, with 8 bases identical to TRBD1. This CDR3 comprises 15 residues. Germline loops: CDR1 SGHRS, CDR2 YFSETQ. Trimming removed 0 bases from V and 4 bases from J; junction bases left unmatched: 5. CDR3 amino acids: CASSLVQGARETQYF. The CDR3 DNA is TGCGCCAGCAGCTTGGTCCAGGGGGCCCGAGAGACCCAGTACTTC.